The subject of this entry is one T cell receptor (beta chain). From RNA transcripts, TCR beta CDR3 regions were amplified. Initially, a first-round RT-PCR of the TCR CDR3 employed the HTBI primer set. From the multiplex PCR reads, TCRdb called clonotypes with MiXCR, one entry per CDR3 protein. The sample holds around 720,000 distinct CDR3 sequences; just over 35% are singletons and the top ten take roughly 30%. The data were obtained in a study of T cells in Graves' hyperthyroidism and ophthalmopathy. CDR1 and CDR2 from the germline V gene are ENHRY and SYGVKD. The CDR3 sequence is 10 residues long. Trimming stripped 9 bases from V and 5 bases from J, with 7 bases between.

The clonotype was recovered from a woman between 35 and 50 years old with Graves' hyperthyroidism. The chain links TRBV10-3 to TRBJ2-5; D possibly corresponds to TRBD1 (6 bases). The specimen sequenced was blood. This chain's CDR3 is CAMGAETQYF. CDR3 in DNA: TGTGCCATGGGGGCGGAGACCCAGTACTTC.